Shown below are 5 T cell receptor beta chains from a single sample sequenced in a study of Ad26.COV2.S vaccination and SARS-CoV-2 variants. Sequencing used immunoSEQ multiplex PCR; TCRdb keeps in-frame clones, though not all of them. The sample records 300,000 to 350,000 clones, 75% to 90% being singletons. Treatment meaning: 15 to 20 received Ad26.COV2.S at low or high dose, single or two shots; 5 received placebo; per-sample allocation not given. Samples came from day 63 after the first vaccine or placebo injection. Sequencing was performed on peripheral blood, taken in a trial of Ad26.COV2.S vaccine versus placebo. All receptors come from a person aged 18 to 65 who received the Ad26.COV2.S COVID-19 vaccine or a placebo.

The CDR3 nucleotides are TGTGCCAGCAGCTTGTCGAGAGGGGAAAAACTGTTTTTT. The encoded protein is CASSLSRGEKLFF. This rearrangement joins TRBV7-9 to TRBJ1-4; D is uncertain. The CDR3 has 13 residues. Germline-derived CDR1 and CDR2 are SEHNR and FQNEAQ (reference sequence). V was clipped by 3 bases and J by 8 bases, with 10 bases between them.

This chain connects TRBV25-1 to TRBJ1-1, with no clear D. V dropped 3 bases and J dropped 1 base, with 9 bases sitting between them. Germline assignment: CDR1 MGHDK and CDR2 SYGVNS. CDR3 size: 14 residues. The DNA of the CDR3 is TGTGCCAGCAGTGAGTCAGCGGGGAACACTGAAGCTTTCTTT. Translating it yields CASSESAGNTEAFF. The full variable domain, with the rest looked up from reference TRBV25-1 and TRBJ1-1, is EADIYQTPRYLVIGTGKKITLECSQTMGHDKMYWYQQDPGMELHLIHYSYGVNSTEKGDLSSESTVSRIRTEHFPLTLESARPSHTSQYLCASSESAGNTEAFFGQGTRLTVV.

CDR3 coding DNA: TGCGCCAGCAGTGACCCGGGACAGGGAGACAATGAAAAACTGTTTTTT. It yields the protein CASSDPGQGDNEKLFF. This chain connects TRBV10-2 to TRBJ1-4; 9 nucleotides line up with TRBD1. Trimming cost V 3 bases and J 5 bases; bases outside gene matches: 7. The CDR3 is 16 amino acids. The germline V gene has CDR1 WSHSY and CDR2 SAAADI.

V gene TRBV18 combines with J gene TRBJ1-2; 9 bases map to TRBD1. CDR3 length: 15 amino acids. The ends lost 3 bases at V and 5 bases at J; junction bases unmatched: 7. Per germline, CDR1 KGHSH and CDR2 LQKENI. The CDR3 region has the DNA TGTGCCAGCTCACCCCCGGACAGGGGATATTATGGCTACACCTTC. Its translation: CASSPPDRGYYGYTF.

V and J are TRBV19 and TRBJ2-1, with 7 bases identical to TRBD1. The CDR3 extends over 12 amino acids. The ends lost 5 bases at V and 10 bases at J; junction bases unmatched: 5. Germline loops: CDR1 LNHDA, CDR2 SQIVND (reference sequence). The CDR3 sequence is CASSLQGPEQFF. CDR3 DNA sequence: TGTGCCAGTAGTTTACAGGGGCCCGAGCAGTTCTTC.